This T cell receptor (beta chain) was recorded in a study of T cells in tuberculosis. For the study at large: IGRA-negative adolescents, IGRA-positive adolescents with latent tuberculosis and adults with active tuberculosis formed this South African cohort.

Each donor contributed approximately 100,000 T cells on average, unsorted. TCRdb's copy holds only in-frame clones and misses some; the assay was immunoSEQ multiplex PCR. Found here are about 7,700 clones, 95% of them singletons; the top ten hold approximately 10%. This clone is large. This receptor was obtained from an adult with tuberculosis. The sequenced sample was PBMCs.

The CDR3, as DNA: TGCGCCAGCAGTCGGACAGAACAAGAGACCCAGTACTTC. Translating it yields CASSRTEQETQYF. The chain combines TRBV10-1 with TRBJ2-5; D might be TRBD1 (6 bases). CDR1 and CDR2 from the germline V gene are WNHNN and SYGVQD (reference sequence). Trimming shortened V by 5 bases and J by 2 bases, and 9 bases separated the two germline ends. This CDR3 region has 13 residues.